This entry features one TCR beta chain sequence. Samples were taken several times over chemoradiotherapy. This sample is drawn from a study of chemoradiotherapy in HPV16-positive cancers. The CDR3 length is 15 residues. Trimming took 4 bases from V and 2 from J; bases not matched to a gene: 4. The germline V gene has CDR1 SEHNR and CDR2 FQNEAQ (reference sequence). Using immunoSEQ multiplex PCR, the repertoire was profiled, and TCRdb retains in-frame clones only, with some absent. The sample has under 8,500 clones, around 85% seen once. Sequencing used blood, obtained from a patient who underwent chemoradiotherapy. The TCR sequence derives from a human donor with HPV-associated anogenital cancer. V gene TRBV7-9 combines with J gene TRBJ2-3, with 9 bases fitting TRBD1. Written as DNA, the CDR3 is TGTGCCAGCAGCTACACAGGGGGCTTCACAGATACGCAGTATTTT. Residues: CASSYTGGFTDTQYF.